These 24 T cell receptor beta chains were sequenced from one sample in a study of T-cell reconstitution after alpha-beta-depleted transplantation in children. The TCRbeta library was prepared with unique molecular identifiers. TCRdb re-derived calls from the PCR reads in MiXCR, one entry per CDR3 protein. The sample yields approximately 520,000 distinct CDR3 sequences, approximately 30% seen once. The sample was PBMCs from the stem cell graft donor, taken from the stem cell graft. The receptors here all came from a human donor who donated a stem cell graft to a child with aplastic anemia.

The V call is TRBV18, the J call TRBJ1-5, with D tentatively TRBD1 (5 bases). CDR3 length: 15 residues. The V gene lost 0 bases and the J gene lost 4 bases, with 10 bases spanning the gap. Looked up from germline, CDR1 is KGHSH and CDR2 is LQKENI. The CDR3, as DNA: TGTGCCAGCTCACCACCGGGGCGGGAAAATCAGCCCCAGCATTTT. It translates to CASSPPGRENQPQHF.

This chain uses TRBV27 with TRBJ1-6; 7 nucleotides match TRBD1. CDR1 and CDR2 (germline): MNHEY, SMNVEV (reference sequence). Losses at the gene ends were 3 bases for V and 9 bases for J; bases not matched to a gene: 5. The CDR3 has 14 amino acids. Here the CDR3 reads CASSLMDRPSPLHF. The CDR3 coding sequence is TGTGCCAGCAGTTTGATGGACAGGCCTTCACCCCTCCACTTT.

CDR3 DNA: TGTGCCAGCTCACCAAAGGAGGGGAGCACTGAAGCTTTCTTT. Translation: CASSPKEGSTEAFF. The chain employs TRBV18 and TRBJ1-1, with D perhaps TRBD1 (5 bases). The germline V gene encodes CDR1 KGHSH and CDR2 LQKENI. Trimming stripped 2 bases from V and 4 bases from J, with 11 bases between. CDR3 length equals 14 residues.

V usage is TRBV9 and J usage is TRBJ2-3; no reliable D call. The CDR3 is 14 residues long. V was trimmed by 0 bases and J by 6 bases, leaving 11 bases between them. Germline values: CDR1 SGDLS, CDR2 YYNGEE. The CDR3 region is CASSVDGAVDTQYF. The CDR3 nucleotides are TGTGCCAGCAGCGTAGATGGCGCGGTGGATACGCAGTATTTT.

This clonotype has more than one count but fewer than ten. This chain connects TRBV19 to TRBJ2-7, with 9 bases fitting TRBD1. There are 14 residues in the CDR3. V lost 10 bases, J lost 3 bases, and 10 bases stayed unmatched. Germline V lookup: CDR1 LNHDA, CDR2 SQIVND (reference sequence). For the CDR3, the DNA is TGTGCCACTAGCGAGGGACAGGGTGACTACGAGCAGTACTTC. Amino acid sequence: CATSEGQGDYEQYF.

This clonotype showed up just a few times. V gene TRBV7-2 combines with J gene TRBJ2-3; D may be TRBD2 (5 bases). CDR1 is SGHTA and CDR2 is FQGNSA in the germline V gene. This CDR3 is 14 amino acids long. Trimming removed 2 bases from V and 3 bases from J, with 9 bases in between. The CDR3: CASSLWLATDTQYF. The CDR3 DNA reads TGTGCCAGCAGCTTATGGCTAGCTACAGATACGCAGTATTTT. The full variable domain, with the rest looked up from reference TRBV7-2 and TRBJ2-3, is GAGVSQSPSNKVTEKGKDVELRCDPISGHTALYWYRQSLGQGLEFLIYFQGNSAPDKSGLPSDRFSAERTGGSVSTLTIQRTQQEDSAVYLCASSLWLATDTQYFGPGTRLTVL.

The rearrangement uses TRBV5-1 and TRBJ1-1, with no clear D. Germline V gene sequence: CDR1 SGHRS, CDR2 YFSETQ. Between the trimmed V and J ends, which lost 1 base and 1 base, there was a span of 8 bases. The CDR3 contains 14 residues. The CDR3 sequence: CASSLRLGNTEAFF. CDR3 DNA: TGCGCCAGCAGCTTGCGGTTAGGGAACACTGAAGCTTTCTTT.

The gene calls are TRBV12-3 or TRBV12-4 and TRBJ2-5; weak D call: TRBD2 (5 bases). The CDR3 is 17 residues long. Between the trimmed V and J ends, which lost 1 base and 1 base, there was a span of 16 bases. The CDR3 DNA follows: TGTGCCAGCAGTTTAGGGGCACTAGAACGTGTCCAAGAGACCCAGTACTTC. It translates to CASSLGALERVQETQYF.

J is TRBJ1-3 and V is TRBV7-8; 8 bases align to TRBD1. The CDR3 is 16 residues long. The V gene's germline CDR1 is SGHVS and CDR2 FQNEAQ. The V gene end was trimmed by 6 bases and the J gene end by 0 bases; junction bases not matched to a gene: 7. CDR3 amino acids: CASSLGQGPSGNTIYF. The CDR3 nucleotides are TGTGCCAGCAGTCTCGGACAGGGTCCCTCTGGAAACACCATATATTTT.

This clonotype was detected only once. The V call is TRBV6-1, the J call TRBJ2-2; 7 positions agree with TRBD2. The CDR3 sequence is 16 residues long. CDR1 MNHNS and CDR2 SASEGT come from the germline V gene. V shed 1 base and J 6 bases; nucleotides not matched to a gene: 8. For the CDR3, the DNA is TGTGCCAGCAGTGAAGACGAGACTAGCTATCCCGGGGAGCTGTTTTTT. It yields the protein CASSEDETSYPGELFF.

Concerning this clonotype itself: One end of the junction varies from germline; a read error may be responsible. The V gene is TRBV7-2, the J gene TRBJ1-2; 8 nucleotides line up with TRBD1. Germline CDR1 is SGHTA and CDR2 is FQGNSA. The CDR3 loop spans 15 amino acids. In nucleotides, the CDR3 is TGTGCCAGCAGCTTTCCAGGGGGCGAGGGCTATAGCTACACCTTC. Encoded protein: CASSFPGGEGYSYTF.

This chain links TRBV6-5 with TRBJ2-5; either TRBD1 or TRBD2 may fit D (5 bases each). CDR3 length equals 15 residues. Per germline, CDR1 MNHEY and CDR2 SVGAGI. Between the trimmed V and J ends, which lost 2 bases and 2 bases, there was a span of 12 bases. In DNA, the CDR3 is TGTGCCAGCAGTTACGTTGGGGGAAGTCAAGAGACCCAGTACTTC. Translating it yields CASSYVGGSQETQYF.

J is TRBJ2-7 and V is TRBV11-2; D is perhaps TRBD2 (5 bases). Per germline, CDR1 SGHAT and CDR2 FQNNGV. With 2 bases removed from V and 3 bases from J, the gap between germline ends came to 14 bases. The CDR3 is made up of 15 amino acids. In nucleotides, the CDR3 is TGTGCCAGCAGCTTACTTGGGCGGGCCCGCTACGAGCAGTACTTC. This gives the protein CASSLLGRARYEQYF.

This clonotype was seen only a few times. The rearrangement links TRBV10-1 to TRBJ2-3; TRBD1 might be the D (6 bases). CDR1 WNHNN and CDR2 SYGVQD come from the germline V gene (reference sequence). V lost 4 bases and J lost 6, with 14 bases in between. The length of the CDR3 is 14 residues. The CDR3 is CASSAPGDIDTQYF. DNA of the CDR3: TGCGCCAGCAGTGCCCCCGGGGACATCGATACGCAGTATTTT.

The V gene is TRBV11-2, the J gene TRBJ1-5; tentatively, D is TRBD1 (5 bases). The CDR3 length is 16 residues. CDR1 is SGHAT, CDR2 FQNNGV, per germline. V dropped 1 base and J dropped 7 bases, with 17 bases sitting between them. The CDR3 DNA is TGTGCCAGCAGCTTAGGATCCGGTGGGGCAAGACAGCCCCAGCATTTT. This encodes CASSLGSGGARQPQHF.

The V call is TRBV7-6, the J call TRBJ2-5; 11 bases are shared with TRBD2. The CDR3 is 17 amino acids. From germline, CDR1 is SGHVS and CDR2 FNYEAQ. Germline trimming cut 2 bases from V and 3 bases from J; bases unmatched to any gene: 8. This chain's CDR3 is CASSLPSSGRRKETQYF. CDR3 nucleotide sequence: TGTGCCAGCAGCTTACCATCTAGCGGGAGGCGAAAAGAGACCCAGTACTTC.

V is TRBV11-2 and J is TRBJ1-1, with no clear D. The V gene's germline CDR1 is SGHAT and CDR2 FQNNGV. The CDR3 sequence is 15 residues long. V lost 1 base to trimming and J lost 1 base, with 10 bases between them. This CDR3 is CASSLGRGENTEAFF. CDR3 DNA sequence: TGTGCCAGCAGCTTAGGACGGGGTGAGAACACTGAAGCTTTCTTT.

In this sample, this clonotype turned up a few times. The chain couples TRBV6-2 or TRBV6-3 to TRBJ2-7, with a possible D match to TRBD2 (5 bases). CDR1 and CDR2 from the germline V gene are MNHEY and SVGEGT. Trimming removed 0 bases from V and 4 bases from J, with 16 bases in between. CDR3 length: 16 residues. CDR3 loop: CASSYSVGIAQYEQYV. The CDR3 DNA follows: TGTGCCAGCAGTTACTCGGTCGGGATCGCCCAATACGAGCAGTACGTC.

V usage is TRBV7-2 and J usage is TRBJ2-7; the D is unclear. The CDR3 covers 13 residues. The V gene lost 2 bases and the J gene lost 2 bases, with 7 bases spanning the gap. The V gene's germline CDR1 is SGHTA and CDR2 FQGNSA. The CDR3 spells CASSLNRAYEQYF. The DNA for the CDR3 is TGTGCCAGCAGCTTAAACCGAGCCTACGAGCAGTACTTC.

This chain links TRBV6-5 with TRBJ1-5; no firm D call. Germline values: CDR1 MNHEY, CDR2 SVGAGI. Trimming pared 4 bases from V and 4 bases from J, leaving 8 bases between. There are 13 residues in the CDR3. In DNA, the CDR3 is TGTGCCAGCAGTTGGAATGAAAATCAGCCCCAGCATTTT. Translating gives CASSWNENQPQHF.

With regard to this clonotype: One junction end does not reproduce the germline sequence, and a read error may be involved. The V call is TRBV7-2, the J call TRBJ2-7, with 7 bases aligning to TRBD2. The CDR3 covers 15 residues. Germline CDR1 reads SGHTA; CDR2 reads FQGNSA. The CDR3 bases are TGTGCCAGCAGTTTAGACTCTAGCGGCGTAGGAGAGCAGTACTTC. Translating gives CASSLDSSGVGEQYF.

The V gene is TRBV5-5, the J gene TRBJ1-2; D remains ambiguous. The CDR3 has 15 residues. V was cut by 4 bases and J by 4 bases, with 17 bases left in between. Germline V lookup: CDR1 SGHKS, CDR2 YYEKEE (reference sequence). CDR3 nucleotides: TGTGCCAGCAGCCCCAAGGAGACGAAGGGCTATGGCTACACCTTC. Translation: CASSPKETKGYGYTF.

The chain is built from TRBV7-9 and TRBJ1-2, with TRBD1 identical over 7 bases. The trim removed 3 bases at V and 6 bases at J, leaving 13 bases unmatched. Germline CDR1 reads SEHNR; CDR2 reads FQNEAQ (reference sequence). The CDR3 has 16 amino acids. CDR3 region: CASSFQEAQGSDGYTF. The CDR3 DNA follows: TGTGCCAGCAGCTTTCAAGAGGCACAGGGGAGTGATGGCTACACCTTC.

This clonotype was seen a few times. This rearrangement joins TRBV7-9 to TRBJ1-1; D not resolved. The CDR3 consists of 11 residues. From germline, CDR1 is SEHNR and CDR2 FQNEAQ (reference sequence). Deletions cut 6 bases from V and 7 bases from J, with 9 bases between. The CDR3 here is CASRNPSEAFF. Here the CDR3 DNA reads TGTGCCAGCAGGAACCCCAGTGAAGCTTTCTTT.